This T cell receptor beta chain is from a study of blood T cell repertoires in COVID-19. Looking at the study overall: Spain, Italy and the United States supplied samples that represented acute and convalescent COVID-19.

There are a few counts of this clone. The same CDR3 also results from other DNA sequences found in this sample. In germline, CDR1 is SNHLY, CDR2 FYNNEI. V was pared by 1 base and J by 2 bases, with 5 bases between. The CDR3 covers 13 residues. Per the authors' pipeline: For nucleated cells, counts were estimated from reference gene primer amplification. Produced via immunoSEQ multiplex PCR; TCRdb's table is partial and in-frame only. V, J and clone size are taken as reported in that table, and D and trimming were inferred from the DNA itself. The sample gives roughly 230,000 clones, approximately 89% of which show up once; 3.5% to 4% is in the top ten. Those enrolled, adults aged about 18 to 89 years, came from 25 or so US areas. Each participant's cohort was designated according to participant-reported clinical history.

V and J are TRBV2 and TRBJ1-2; D not resolved. The sample taken for sequencing was PBMCs or T cells enriched from blood (not recorded which). The clonotype originates from a woman younger than 45 with acute COVID-19. CDR3 nucleotide sequence: TGTGCCAGCAGTGAAGGTCTGAACTATGGCTACACCTTC. Amino acid sequence: CASSEGLNYGYTF.